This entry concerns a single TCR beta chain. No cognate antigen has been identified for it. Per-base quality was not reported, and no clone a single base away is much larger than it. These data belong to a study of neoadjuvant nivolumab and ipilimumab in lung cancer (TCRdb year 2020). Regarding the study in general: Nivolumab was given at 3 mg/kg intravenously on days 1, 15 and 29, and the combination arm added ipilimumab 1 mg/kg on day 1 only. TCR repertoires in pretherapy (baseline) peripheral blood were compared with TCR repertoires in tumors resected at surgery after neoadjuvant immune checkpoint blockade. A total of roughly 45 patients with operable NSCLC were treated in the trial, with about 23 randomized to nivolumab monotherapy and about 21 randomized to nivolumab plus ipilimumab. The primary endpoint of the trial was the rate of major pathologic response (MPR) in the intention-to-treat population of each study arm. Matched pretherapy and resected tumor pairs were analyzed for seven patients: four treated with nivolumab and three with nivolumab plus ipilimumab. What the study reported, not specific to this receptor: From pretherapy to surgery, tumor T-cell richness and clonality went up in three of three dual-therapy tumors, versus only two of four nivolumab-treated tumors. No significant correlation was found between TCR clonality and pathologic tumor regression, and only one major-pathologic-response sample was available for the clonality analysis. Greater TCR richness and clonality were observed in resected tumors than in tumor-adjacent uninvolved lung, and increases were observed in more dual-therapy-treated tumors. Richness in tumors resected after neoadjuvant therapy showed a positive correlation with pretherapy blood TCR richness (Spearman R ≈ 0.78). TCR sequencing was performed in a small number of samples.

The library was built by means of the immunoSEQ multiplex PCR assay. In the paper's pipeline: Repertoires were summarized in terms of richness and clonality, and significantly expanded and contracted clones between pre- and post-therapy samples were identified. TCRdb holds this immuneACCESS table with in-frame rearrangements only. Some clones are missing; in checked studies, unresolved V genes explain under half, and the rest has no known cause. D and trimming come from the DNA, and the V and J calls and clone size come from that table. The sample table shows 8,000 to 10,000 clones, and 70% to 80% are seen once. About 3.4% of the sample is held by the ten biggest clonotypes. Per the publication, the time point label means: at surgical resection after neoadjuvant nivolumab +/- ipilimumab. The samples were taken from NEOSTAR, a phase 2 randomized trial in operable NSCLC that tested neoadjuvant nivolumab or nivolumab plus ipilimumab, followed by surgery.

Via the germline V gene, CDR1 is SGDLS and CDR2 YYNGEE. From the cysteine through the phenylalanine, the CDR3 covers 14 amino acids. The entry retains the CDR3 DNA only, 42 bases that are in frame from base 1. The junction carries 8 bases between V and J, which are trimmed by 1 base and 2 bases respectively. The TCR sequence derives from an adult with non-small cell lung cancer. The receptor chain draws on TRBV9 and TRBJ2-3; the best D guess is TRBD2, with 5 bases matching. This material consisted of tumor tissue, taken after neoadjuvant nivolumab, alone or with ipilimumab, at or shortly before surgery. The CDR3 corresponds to CASSVSGNTDTQYF. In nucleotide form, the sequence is TGTGCCAGCAGCGTATCCGGGAACACAGATACGCAGTATTTT.